The rows below give T cell receptor beta chains drawn from one sample of a study of blood T cell repertoires in COVID-19. Using immunoSEQ multiplex PCR, the repertoire was profiled, and TCRdb retains in-frame clones only, with some absent. Here the sample spans about 160,000 clones, 85% being singletons. The sample taken for sequencing was peripheral blood. All receptors derive from a human donor with acute or convalescent COVID-19. The donor label of this sample is uncertain. CDR3s include the opening cysteine and the closing phenylalanine or tryptophan. A D gene is named only where the DNA matches it firmly. Clone size is stated in some rows and not others, as once, few, many or a class when expanded.

d_gene	abundance	j_gene	v_gene	CDR3aa	CDR3nt
.	.	TRBJ1-2	TRBV5-1	CASSSGAPANYGYTF	TGCGCCAGCAGCTCAGGGGCCCCTGCTAACTATGGCTACACCTTC
.	once	TRBJ1-4	TRBV28	CASSLGGVSEKLFF	TGTGCCAGCAGTTTAGGGGGGGTTAGTGAAAAACTGTTTTTT
TRBD1	.	TRBJ2-6	TRBV18	CASSAGQVRSGANVLTF	TGTGCCAGCTCAGCGGGACAGGTTCGCTCTGGGGCCAACGTCCTGACTTTC
.	.	TRBJ2-2	TRBV21-1	CASSKERTRTGELFF	TGTGCCAGCAGCAAAGAAAGGACACGCACCGGGGAGCTGTTTTTT
.	.	TRBJ1-4	TRBV27	CASTLGRYATNEKLFF	TGTGCCAGCACCCTAGGAAGGTATGCAACTAATGAAAAACTGTTTTTT
.	.	TRBJ2-2	TRBV28	CASSSLPGANTGELFF	TGTGCCAGCAGTTCCTTACCGGGAGCGAACACCGGGGAGCTGTTTTTT
.	.	TRBJ1-4	TRBV7-8	CASSRRGSGDNEKLFF	TGTGCCAGCAGCCGCCGGGGGTCCGGGGATAATGAAAAACTGTTTTTT
.	.	TRBJ1-5	TRBV24-1	CATSDSRGNQPQHF	TGTGCCACCAGTGATTCTCGGGGCAATCAGCCCCAGCATTTT
TRBD1	.	TRBJ2-1	TRBV7-2	CASSRDRDEQFF	TGTGCCAGCAGCCGGGACAGGGATGAGCAGTTCTTC
.	.	TRBJ1-2	TRBV7-2	CASRGGAVNYGYTF	TGTGCCAGCAGAGGGGGGGCGGTTAACTATGGCTACACCTTC
.	.	TRBJ1-3	TRBV19	CASSPRRGTGSGNTIYF	TGTGCCAGTAGTCCGAGGAGGGGTACGGGCTCTGGAAACACCATATATTTT